This passage covers 26 T cell receptor beta chains from one sample sequenced in a study of shared T cell receptors in the human thymus (dated by TCRdb to about 2021). The library was obtained by the immunoSEQ multiplex PCR assay. The table was pulled from immuneACCESS by TCRdb, which kept in-frame rearrangements only. Such tables lose some clones; where checked, under half of the loss comes from unresolved V genes, and the rest has no known cause. This sample is represented by over 650,000 clones; more than 70% of them were singletons. The ten largest clonotypes hold roughly 0.0087% of the sample. These sequences were also reported in another study, on human thymus T cells.

The sequencing sample was made of thymocytes. These receptors all come from a boy under two years old with a congenital heart defect. Donor details come from another sample of the same person, matched by shared clones.

The rearrangement links TRBV11-1 to TRBJ2-1; no clear D gene. The CDR3 length is 9 residues. Per germline, CDR1 SGHAT and CDR2 FQDESV (reference sequence). The V end was cut by 5 bases, the J end by 14 bases, with 7 bases between. The CDR3 is CASSPPKFF. The CDR3 coding sequence is TGTGCCAGCAGCCCCCCCAAGTTCTTC.

This chain connects TRBV5-4 to TRBJ2-7; 11 bases align to TRBD2. Germline trimming cut 2 bases from V and 0 bases from J; bases unmatched to any gene: 4. The CDR3 totals 16 residues. The germline gives CDR1 SGHNT, CDR2 YYREEE (reference sequence). CDR3 DNA sequence: TGTGCCAGCAGCTTACGCACTAGCGGGAGCTCCTACGAGCAGTACTTC. It translates to CASSLRTSGSSYEQYF.

V usage is TRBV7-6 and J usage is TRBJ1-2, with 7 bases fitting TRBD1. Per germline, CDR1 SGHVS and CDR2 FNYEAQ. CDR3 length equals 19 residues. J lost 3 bases, V lost 1 base, and 17 bases had no gene match. CDR3 in DNA: TGTGCCAGCAGCTTAGTTTTAGGGGGCGCTTCAGATCTGGACTATGGCTACACCTTC. Protein: CASSLVLGGASDLDYGYTF.

The chain combines TRBV14 with TRBJ2-3; TRBD1 agrees at 7 bases. Germline V gene sequence: CDR1 SGHDN, CDR2 FVKESK. The CDR3 extends over 16 amino acids. J lost 0 bases, V lost 4 bases, and 7 bases had no gene match. Here the CDR3 reads CASSLTPGQSTDTQYF. The CDR3, as DNA: TGTGCCAGCAGCCTAACCCCGGGACAGAGCACAGATACGCAGTATTTT.

The chain couples TRBV9 to TRBJ2-7, with 8 nucleotides matching TRBD1. Germline-derived CDR1 and CDR2 are SGDLS and YYNGEE. CDR3 length: 12 residues. The V segment lost 6 bases and the J segment 7 bases; nucleotides outside the gene matches: 6. The CDR3 sequence is CASNQGAGEQYF. The CDR3 coding sequence is TGTGCCAGCAACCAGGGGGCGGGGGAGCAGTACTTC.

The rearrangement joins TRBV5-5 to TRBJ2-1; 9 positions agree with TRBD2. CDR1 is SGHKS and CDR2 is YYEKEE in the germline V gene (reference sequence). The CDR3 spans 14 residues. V was pared by 0 bases and J by 7 bases, with 2 bases of the junction left unmatched. The CDR3 loop is CASSLGLADNEQFF. Here the CDR3 DNA reads TGTGCCAGCAGCTTGGGACTAGCGGATAATGAGCAGTTCTTC.

This chain connects TRBV28 to TRBJ2-7; D remains unclear. Trimming pared 3 bases from V and 3 bases from J, leaving 12 bases between. Germline V CDR1 and CDR2: MDHEN, SYDVKM. This CDR3 is built from 14 residues. In DNA, the CDR3 is TGTGCCAGCAGTTTCCCTCCCCTCCTCTACGAGCAGTACTTC. It encodes CASSFPPLLYEQYF.

The chain uses TRBV7-2 and TRBJ1-2, with D tentatively TRBD1 (5 bases). Trimming took 2 bases from V and 0 from J, leaving 16 bases between them. The CDR3 is made up of 17 amino acids. Per the germline V gene, CDR1 is SGHTA and CDR2 is FQGNSA. The CDR3: CASSLRVSREANYGYTF. The CDR3 nucleotides are TGTGCCAGCAGCTTAAGGGTGTCCAGGGAGGCTAACTATGGCTACACCTTC.

This sequence joins TRBV5-1 and TRBJ2-1; 9 bases line up with TRBD1. CDR1 SGHRS and CDR2 YFSETQ come from the germline V gene. This CDR3 comprises 16 residues. V was clipped by 4 bases and J by 2 bases; unmatched bases: 7. The CDR3 protein is CASSPNRGRPYNEQFF. Written as DNA, the CDR3 is TGCGCCAGCAGCCCAAACAGGGGGCGCCCCTACAATGAGCAGTTCTTC.

V gene TRBV6-1 combines with J gene TRBJ2-2, with a tentative D call TRBD1 (7 bases). The CDR3 is 16 residues long. Germline V gene lookup returns CDR1 MNHNS and CDR2 SASEGT. Trimming removed 3 bases from V and 4 bases from J, with 15 bases in between. CDR3 DNA sequence: TGTGCCAGCAGTGATCAGGGGGGAATACCCACCGGGGAGCTGTTTTTT. Amino acid sequence: CASSDQGGIPTGELFF.

The rearrangement links TRBV27 to TRBJ2-3; the match to TRBD2 covers 10 bases. The CDR3 is made up of 17 amino acids. Germline V lookup: CDR1 MNHEY, CDR2 SMNVEV (reference sequence). Losses at the gene ends were 5 bases for V and 0 bases for J; bases not matched to a gene: 8. CDR3 protein: CASSQRTSGSSTDTQYF. The CDR3 DNA sequence: TGTGCCAGCAGTCAAAGGACTAGCGGTTCTAGCACAGATACGCAGTATTTT.

The rearrangement links TRBV13 to TRBJ1-5; 7 bases map to TRBD1. The V gene end was trimmed by 5 bases and the J gene end by 0 bases; junction bases not matched to a gene: 7. The CDR3 is 16 residues long. Germline CDR1 and CDR2: PRHDT and FYEKMQ (reference sequence). CDR3 DNA: TGTGCCAGCAGCATTTCGGGACAGATTAGCAATCAGCCCCAGCATTTT. Residues: CASSISGQISNQPQHF.

This chain joins TRBV13 and TRBJ1-1; D is possibly TRBD1 (6 bases). This CDR3 has 15 residues. The germline CDR1 and CDR2 sequences are PRHDT and FYEKMQ (reference sequence). Trimming removed 0 bases at V and 6 bases at J, with 14 bases between. This CDR3 reads CASSLGTWTVAEAFF. The DNA for the CDR3 is TGTGCCAGCAGCTTAGGGACCTGGACAGTTGCTGAAGCTTTCTTT.

This rearrangement joins TRBV19 to TRBJ2-7; 7 bases align to TRBD1. Germline CDR1 reads LNHDA; CDR2 reads SQIVND (reference sequence). Trimming at V came to 3 bases and at J to 0 bases, leaving 11 bases not matched to a gene. This CDR3 spans 17 amino acids. DNA of the CDR3: TGTGCCAGTAGTATTGGGACCGGACAGGTACACTCCTACGAGCAGTACTTC. Translating gives CASSIGTGQVHSYEQYF.

V and J are TRBV5-4 and TRBJ1-1; TRBD1 matches 7 bases. The CDR3 covers 12 residues. Germline loops: CDR1 SGHNT, CDR2 YYREEE (reference sequence). Trimming removed 4 bases from V and 7 bases from J; junction bases left unmatched: 4. The CDR3 is CASSLTGNEAFF. CDR3 sequence (DNA): TGTGCCAGCAGCCTGACAGGGAATGAAGCTTTCTTT.

The chain employs TRBV5-6 and TRBJ2-1, with D maybe TRBD2 (7 bases). From germline, CDR1 is SGHDT and CDR2 YYEEEE. CDR3 length: 17 residues. V lost 2 bases, J lost 3 bases, and 18 bases lay in between. The CDR3 here is CASSLEWGGAGYNEQFF. CDR3 DNA: TGTGCCAGCAGCTTAGAATGGGGGGGGGCAGGCTACAATGAGCAGTTCTTC.

The CDR3 loop reads CALTPTSGRPSAQYF. Written as DNA, the CDR3 is TGTGCCTTAACCCCGACTAGCGGGAGGCCCTCGGCCCAGTACTTC. The chain couples TRBV30 to TRBJ2-5, with 13 positions matching TRBD2. This CDR3 is built from 15 residues. The V gene end was trimmed by 7 bases and the J gene end by 9 bases; junction bases not matched to a gene: 14. Germline lookup yields CDR1 GTSNPN and CDR2 SVGIG (reference sequence).

The chain carries TRBV11-3 and TRBJ2-7, with 8 bases fitting TRBD1. J was trimmed by 3 bases and V by 5 bases; bases with no gene match: 6. This CDR3 is 14 amino acids long. CDR1 is SGHNT and CDR2 is YENEEA in the germline V gene. CDR3 in DNA: TGTGCCAGCAGCAGAAACGGACAGGGCTACGAGCAGTACTTC. It codes for CASSRNGQGYEQYF.

V is TRBV28 and J is TRBJ1-5, with a possible D match to TRBD1 (6 bases). Trimming cost V 5 bases and J 3 bases, with 8 bases left between them. The germline V gene encodes CDR1 MDHEN and CDR2 SYDVKM. The CDR3 consists of 13 residues. The CDR3 DNA sequence: TGTGCCAGCAGTCAGGGGCCCAATCAGCCCCAGCATTTT. Protein sequence: CASSQGPNQPQHF.

The chain is built from TRBV6-5 and TRBJ2-1, with D maybe TRBD2 (5 bases). Trimming took off 7 bases at V and 5 bases at J, with 15 bases between the two ends. CDR3 length: 14 amino acids. CDR1 is MNHEY, CDR2 SVGAGI, per germline. CDR3 in amino acids: CASNERTPHNEQFF. CDR3 nucleotide sequence: TGTGCCAGCAATGAGCGGACCCCTCACAATGAGCAGTTCTTC.

In this sample, this clone turned up a few times. V is TRBV20-1 and J is TRBJ1-1; D uncertain. From germline, CDR1 is DFQATT and CDR2 SNEGSKA (reference sequence). The CDR3 sequence is 9 residues long. The CDR3 DNA reads TGCGGCCTAGACACTGAAGCTTTCTTT. Translating gives CGLDTEAFF.

The chain combines TRBV4-1 with TRBJ2-5, with D possibly being TRBD1 (5 bases). The tail of the sequence fits TRBJ2-7 better, so the J call may be wrong. From germline, CDR1 is MGHRA and CDR2 YSYEKL. The CDR3 extends over 15 amino acids. The CDR3 loop is CAPRPGSPISYEQYF. The CDR3 DNA follows: TGCGCCCCTCGCCCAGGGTCCCCTATATCCTACGAGCAGTACTTC.

This clone was counted between two and nine times. The rearrangement links TRBV28 to TRBJ1-2, with 12 bases matching TRBD1. Germline V CDR1 and CDR2: MDHEN, SYDVKM. The CDR3 sequence is 18 residues long. The junction had 14 bases not matched to a gene; V was cut back by 3 bases and J by 6 bases. CDR3 protein: CASSFGTGGAGEKNGYTF. The CDR3 DNA follows: TGTGCCAGCAGTTTTGGGACAGGGGGCGCTGGAGAAAAAAATGGCTACACCTTC.

The count of this clone is one. The V and J genes are TRBV12-5 and TRBJ1-5, with D tentatively TRBD1 (5 bases). Trimming cost V 1 base and J 3 bases, with 7 bases left between them. The germline V gene has CDR1 LGHNT and CDR2 FRNRAP. The CDR3 consists of 14 residues. CDR3 loop: CASGLAQANQPQHF. The CDR3 DNA reads as TGTGCTAGTGGTTTGGCACAGGCCAATCAGCCCCAGCATTTT.

This clone has only a few counts. The V and J genes are TRBV4-1 and TRBJ1-3; D remains unclear. CDR3 length equals 15 residues. Germline-derived CDR1 and CDR2 are MGHRA and YSYEKL. Trimming removed 0 bases from V and 2 bases from J, with 8 bases in between. CDR3 bases: TGCGCCAGCAGCCAAGATTTGGGAGCTGGAAACACCATATATTTT. Amino acids: CASSQDLGAGNTIYF.

This sequence joins TRBV30 and TRBJ2-1, with a tentative D call TRBD1 (6 bases). Germline V CDR1 and CDR2: GTSNPN, SVGIG (reference sequence). Trimming cost V 0 bases and J 2 bases, with 14 bases left between them. This CDR3 contains 16 residues. The DNA of the CDR3 is TGTGCCTGGAGTGTGGGGCGAGGGGACACCTACAATGAGCAGTTCTTC. Amino acid sequence: CAWSVGRGDTYNEQFF.